A single TCR beta chain is shown here with its context. Which antigen it targets is not known. No per-base quality is available; no much larger clone lies one base away. This record comes from a study of cytomegalovirus exposure and HLA in healthy donors (dated by TCRdb to the late 2010s). Regarding the study in general: An earlier analysis of approximately 640 of the donors reported 250 to 300 Gb of sequence data and 117 million unique TCR beta sequences from approximately 180 million T cells. An early release covering about 600 HLA-typed donors comprised approximately 300 gigabases of sequencing data and some 79 million unique TCR sequences. Of the roughly 400 genotyped donors, about 84% fell in the genetic ancestry cluster associated with self-reported Caucasian donors. The study aimed to test whether signatures of past pathogen exposure could be identified by cataloging public T cell receptors. The study profiled the T cell repertoires of hundreds of subjects by immunosequencing and related them to cytomegalovirus serostatus. Besides the first cohort of some 670 subjects, a separate validation cohort made up of roughly 130 different subjects was used. To predict cytomegalovirus infection status, the study brought together high-throughput TCR immunosequencing, statistical association of individual TCRs with disease status, and machine learning. To study patterns of TCR occurrence, a later analysis re-analyzed previously published TCR beta repertoires from 666 donors and added high-resolution HLA genotyping. Rather than using new phenotypic data, the later analysis identified candidate immune exposures from TCR beta sequences and from how often those sequences occurred across donors. An earlier analysis of 587 of the donors used high-throughput TCR beta sequencing to judge whether each TCR beta V gene segment behaved as functional or pseudogenic. Donor age, sex, ethnicity and CMV serostatus were compiled alongside the repertoire data. A later genetic analysis used genome-wide SNP genotypes for about 55% of the 666 donors, treating that subset as a discovery cohort. All discovery cohort repertoires had been generated on a single sequencing platform. HLA typing covered class I and class II loci at four-digit resolution. Typing coverage varied by locus: about 629-630 donors for A, B, C, DRB1 and DQB1; approximately 500 for DQA1; 600 to 610 for DPA1; about 450 for DPB1. About five DR-DQ haplotypes were handled as single units for association and clustering because linkage in the cohort was strong. Among some 410 genotyped donors of the cohort, an average of roughly 240,000 unique TCR beta nucleotide sequences were sequenced per donor, 15% to 20% of them non-productive.

The cohort consisted of more than 650 healthy bone marrow donors. At the time of sampling, every cohort member was nominally healthy, though immune exposures that went unrecorded were likely present. The donor tested CMV seropositive and was one of the 289 seropositive cohort members. Each donor provided a peripheral blood sample, and peripheral blood mononuclear cells were used for TCR beta sequencing. Genomic DNA extraction from the blood cell samples was performed with the Qiagen DNeasy Blood Extraction Kit. From the cysteine up to the phenylalanine, the CDR3 has a length of 15 residues. Only the CDR3 DNA is retained, 45 bases long and in frame from the first base. The germline V gene specifies SGHRS as CDR1 and YFSETQ as CDR2. Trimming leaves V shorter by 1 base and J shorter by 0 bases, with the junction holding 1 base beyond the gene matches. Results and caveats for the whole study, not just this receptor: According to a later analysis, parvovirus B19, influenza, CMV and Epstein-Barr virus appeared linked to several top co-occurrence clusters. Broadly in line with IMGT annotations, most TCR beta V segments showed up in productive rearrangements about 87% or about 30% of the time in an earlier analysis of several hundred of the donors. In a later analysis, the rate of TCR association differed among HLA loci, with DRB1 alleles having the most associated TCRs and HLA-C alleles having the fewest. The only immune exposure information available for the cohort was CMV serostatus. Assigning TCR associations to individual alleles was difficult when HLA alleles, especially DR and DQ, strongly co-occurred. HLA typing was unavailable for some donors at each locus, so association tests used only the typed subset. Because counts were too low, seventeen rarely observed V segments, including chromosome 9 orphons, were excluded from the earlier analysis of around 640 of the donors. An association between a missense DCLRE1C variant and V-gene and J-gene trimming of TCR beta chains was found in a later genetic analysis and replicated in an independent cohort. A further reported finding was that TCR beta sequences accurately predicted the HLA-A and HLA-B alleles for most subjects in the first cohort. A cluster of highly shared sequence variants was judged likely to be a technical artifact of the sequencing pipeline. In vitro tests confirmed that a few of the cytomegalovirus-associated TCR beta chains recognize cytomegalovirus antigens. While some public TCRs were present in many individuals, most TCR sequences turned up only very rarely across donors. Compared with the roughly 710-donor mean, donors in an Asian-associated ancestry cluster had fewer N-insertions in productive TCRs, according to a later genetic analysis. The study listed around 160 TCR beta chains as associated with cytomegalovirus. In a later analysis, 16,951 TCR beta sequences were associated with specific HLA alleles at a false discovery rate of 0.05. This cohort had only TCR beta chains sequenced, and the lack of alpha or paired-chain data limited which features could be detected. Because the 87-base-pair reads could not distinguish some IMGT-functional V segments, including TRBV6-2 and TRBV6-3, those segments were excluded. Linkage disequilibrium might explain the correlated functional status among segregating V segments, but an unknown experimental factor could not be excluded. Cytomegalovirus status was reported to be diagnosed by the classifier with high specificity and sensitivity in both the original and validation cohorts. The authors suggested that the approach could potentially be extended to other disease states and immunological phenotypes. Roughly uniform sequencing depth across donors was assumed in presence/absence analyses, although this assumption may not hold. Compared with equally common non-associated chains, HLA-associated TCR beta chains in a later analysis were more clonally expanded and had lower generation probabilities. In a later analysis, most CMV-associated TCR beta chains were found to appear HLA-restricted, with HLA associations seemingly driven largely by CMV exposure.

Library method: the immunoSEQ multiplex PCR assay. A mixture of 60 forward primers for TCR Vbeta segments and 13 reverse primers for TCR Jbeta segments was used in the multiplex PCR. The CDR3 region of rearranged TCR beta genes was amplified from genomic DNA by a multiplex PCR assay. The Illumina HiSeq System was used to sequence the amplified TCR beta libraries as 87-base-pair reads. Per the original workflow: A later analysis tallied 75 million to 95 million unique TCR beta chains across the 666 repertoires, and approximately 9.9 million of those chains were shared by two or more donors. Raw reads were error-corrected and collapsed into unique sequences by a nearest-neighbor algorithm in which closely related sequences were merged to remove PCR and sequencing errors. Alignment of CDR3 sequences to IMGT reference sequences was used to assign V, D and J gene segments. Each retained sequence needed at least a six-nucleotide match to both a V gene segment and a J gene segment. A rearrangement counted as productive if the CDR3 had no stop codons and remained in frame with V and J, and every other rearrangement counted as non-productive. CDR3 was defined according to IMGT convention as the region running from the second conserved V-encoded cysteine to the conserved J-encoded phenylalanine. The earlier analysis of fewer than 700 of the donors excluded sequences that lacked an unambiguous match to a single V gene segment. In an earlier analysis of a few hundred of the donors, V segments were called functional above 56.7% productive rearrangements and were called segregating when the between-donor standard deviation exceeded 5%. A statistical classification framework was built for diagnosing cytomegalovirus status from the catalog of TCR beta chain sequences. In a later analysis, V and J genes were assigned by comparing TCR nucleotide sequences against IMGT/GENE-DB human TR gene sequences. The TCRdist pipeline was used in a later analysis to assign CDR3 sequences and most-parsimonious VDJ recombination scenarios. In a later analysis, every TCR beta chain was defined by the combination of its CDR3 amino acid sequence and its V-gene family, and reads without a unique V-gene family were dropped. In a later analysis, 550 to 650 highly shared, low-generation-probability nucleotide sequences were removed to address suspected cross-contamination and a sequencing artifact. For each public chain, a later analysis derived a clonal expansion index from normalized ranks of inferred template counts within each repertoire. A later analysis computed generation probabilities with a VDJ recombination model fitted to out-of-frame rearrangements, and checked the results against IGoR. In a later analysis, TCR-TCR, TCR-HLA and TCR-CMV co-occurrence was scored with hypergeometric tests, and a repertoire-size bias correction was applied to TCR pairs. To estimate false discovery rates, a later analysis permuted the HLA or CMV assignments 20 times. In a later analysis, co-occurring TCRs were grouped with DBSCAN, and TCRdist sequence similarity was added when clustering was performed within HLA-allele-positive subsets. For co-occurrence clustering, repertoires with fewer than 30,000 or more than 120,000 public chains were excluded, along with roughly 5 repertoires with anomalous nucleotide sharing. The table comes from immuneACCESS by way of TCRdb, which keeps in-frame sequences with V and J called. Part of the clones is missing from these tables; in studies checked, under half for an unresolved V gene and the rest for unknown reasons. The V and J calls and the clone size are those of that table, but D and trimming were determined from the DNA. This sample is represented by about 180,000 clones; over 70% of them were singletons. The ten largest clones represent more than 3% of the sample.

Sample: PBMCs. In this chain, TRBV5-1 is recombined with TRBJ1-3; TRBD1 lines up with 7 middle nucleotides. The receptor's source is a woman in her fifties or sixties in good health and CMV-seropositive. The nucleotide sequence is TGCGCCAGCAGCTTGCGACAGGGCTCTGGAAACACCATATATTTT. Its amino acids are CASSLRQGSGNTIYF.